These 25 T cell receptor beta chains originate from one sample sequenced in a study of radiation and T cells in renal cell carcinoma (dated by TCRdb to the early 2020s). The protocol used for the library was the immunoSEQ multiplex PCR assay. The immuneACCESS repertoire file appears here via TCRdb, limited to in-frame rearrangements. These files lack a portion of the clones; in checked studies, under half of the deficit traces to unresolved V genes, and the cause of the others is not known. The sample table records 150,000 to 200,000 clones; about 88% of these occur just once. The ten largest clones represent over 9% of the sample. The time point label for this specimen denotes: blood 4 weeks post-SBRT, at nephrectomy. Reading the label with the study, this specimen's treatment or condition is: 15 Gy SBRT to primary tumor, nephrectomy 4 weeks later. Sequences were derived from blood, sampled from a patient whose treatment included radiotherapy and nephrectomy. These receptor sequences come from a woman between 45 and 60 years old with renal cell carcinoma.

This CDR3 is CASSGTSRETQYF. For the CDR3, the DNA is TGTGCCAGCAGTGGGACTAGCCGGGAGACCCAGTACTTC. This sequence joins TRBV6-6 and TRBJ2-5, with TRBD2 identical over 9 bases. There are 13 residues in the CDR3. V was clipped by 5 bases and J by 5 bases; unmatched bases: 3. Germline CDR1 and CDR2: MNHNY and SVGAGI (reference sequence).

This rearrangement joins TRBV7-9 to TRBJ2-3; 9 bases agree with TRBD2. The length of the CDR3 is 16 residues. Germline-derived CDR1 and CDR2 are SEHNR and FQNEAQ (reference sequence). The ends lost 0 bases at V and 0 bases at J; junction bases unmatched: 1. This CDR3 is CASSLAGLASTDTQYF. The CDR3 region has the DNA TGTGCCAGCAGCTTAGCCGGACTAGCGAGCACAGATACGCAGTATTTT.

The chain links TRBV5-4 to TRBJ2-7; 7 bases map to TRBD1. The CDR3 has 15 amino acids. The germline V gene encodes CDR1 SGHNT and CDR2 YYREEE (reference sequence). The V segment lost 1 base and the J segment 4 bases; nucleotides outside the gene matches: 8. For the CDR3, the DNA is TGTGCCAGCAGCTTGAGGGACAGAGGGAAGTACGAGCAGTACTTC. Its protein is CASSLRDRGKYEQYF.

The chain links TRBV12-1 to TRBJ1-2. TRBV12-1 is a listed pseudogene. This CDR3 has 18 amino acids. The CDR3 reads CASSFAMVELRANYGYTF. For the CDR3, the DNA is TGTGCCAGCAGCTTTGCAATGGTTGAGTTGAGGGCTAACTATGGCTACACCTTC.

This clone has just one count. The chain couples TRBV5-1 to TRBJ2-5; D is unclear. The CDR3 length is 15 residues. Germline CDR1 reads SGHRS; CDR2 reads YFSETQ. Trimming took 4 bases from V and 1 from J, leaving 14 bases between them. DNA of the CDR3: TGCGCCAGCAGCCGCGTTTTTGGGTCCCAAGAGACCCAGTACTTC. It codes for CASSRVFGSQETQYF.

The J gene is TRBJ2-7, the V gene TRBV7-9; D not resolved. Germline CDR1 SEHNR, CDR2 FQNEAQ (reference sequence). Trimming shortened V by 3 bases and J by 6 bases, and 3 bases separated the two germline ends. The CDR3 spans 10 residues. The CDR3 DNA sequence: TGTGCCAGCAGCTTCGGCGAGCAGTACTTC. The encoded protein is CASSFGEQYF.

The rearrangement joins TRBV30 to TRBJ1-5; a weak D match, TRBD1 (5 bases). Per the germline V gene, CDR1 is GTSNPN and CDR2 is SVGIG (reference sequence). V was shortened by 1 base and J by 4 bases, with 8 bases between the two germline ends. CDR3 length: 13 residues. DNA for the CDR3: TGTGCCTGGAGTGGACAGATAAATCAGCCCCAGCATTTT. Translated, it gives CAWSGQINQPQHF. The full variable domain, in which reference TRBV30 and TRBJ1-5 provide the parts outside the CDR3, is SQTIHQWPATLVQPVGSPLSLECTVEGTSNPNLYWYRQAAGRGLQLLFYSVGIGQISSEVPQNLSASRPQDRQFILSSKKLLLSDSGFYLCAWSGQINQPQHFGDGTRLSIL.

DNA for the CDR3: TGTGCCAGCGCTTTGTCCTATACATCGGAGACCCAGTACTTC. Translated: CASALSYTSETQYF. The chain combines TRBV6-1 with TRBJ2-5; D unclear. V was shortened by 8 bases and J by 5 bases, with 18 bases between the two germline ends. The CDR3 extends over 14 amino acids. The germline gives CDR1 MNHNS, CDR2 SASEGT.

The rearrangement uses TRBV19 and TRBJ2-7; 7 nucleotides agree with TRBD1. Germline assignment: CDR1 LNHDA and CDR2 SQIVND (reference sequence). There are 14 residues in the CDR3. J lost 0 bases, V lost 5 bases, and 4 bases had no gene match. Written as DNA, the CDR3 is TGTGCCAGTAGTGAAGGGGGCGGCTCCTACGAGCAGTACTTC. It specifies CASSEGGGSYEQYF.

This clone was detected a few times. V and J are TRBV7-9 and TRBJ2-1; 7 nucleotides align to TRBD2. The CDR3 has 18 amino acids. Germline V lookup: CDR1 SEHNR, CDR2 FQNEAQ (reference sequence). V shed 5 bases, J shed 0 bases, and the junction held 13 bases outside the gene matches. This CDR3 is CASSPLGGSSPSYNEQFF. The CDR3 coding sequence is TGTGCCAGCAGCCCCCTGGGGGGGTCATCACCCTCCTACAATGAGCAGTTCTTC.

V is TRBV7-9 and J is TRBJ1-5; D is unresolved. The ends were cut back, 3 bases at V and 7 bases at J, with 7 bases in the middle. Germline-derived CDR1 and CDR2 are SEHNR and FQNEAQ (reference sequence). The CDR3 sequence is 12 residues long. In nucleotides, the CDR3 is TGTGCCAGCAGCTTCCCCGACCAGCCCCAGCATTTT. Residues: CASSFPDQPQHF.

The gene calls are TRBV10-3 and TRBJ1-6; tentative D call: TRBD1 (5 bases). The CDR3 contains 14 residues. Trimming removed 3 bases at V and 10 bases at J, with 13 bases between. The germline V gene has CDR1 ENHRY and CDR2 SYGVKD. CDR3 nucleotide sequence: TGTGCCATCAGTGACCCGACCGGGGCCTCACCCCTCCACTTT. Amino acids: CAISDPTGASPLHF.

In nucleotides, the CDR3 is TGTGCCAGCACCTCTCGGGGGGGCCAGGGAAATGAGCAGTTCTTC. This sequence encodes CASTSRGGQGNEQFF. The chain is built from TRBV6-6 and TRBJ2-1; 8 nucleotides agree with TRBD2. From germline, CDR1 is MNHNY and CDR2 SVGAGI (reference sequence). J gave up 7 bases and V 7 bases, and 12 bases lay outside the gene matches. The CDR3 is 15 amino acids.

The rearrangement links TRBV2 to TRBJ1-3, with 10 bases matching TRBD1. In germline, CDR1 is SNHLY, CDR2 FYNNEI. The CDR3 covers 15 residues. Trimming cost V 10 bases and J 3 bases; bases outside gene matches: 9. The CDR3 here is CATKTGTGVGNTIYF. The DNA for the CDR3 is TGTGCCACCAAGACCGGGACAGGGGTTGGAAACACCATATATTTT.

This chain uses TRBV25-1 with TRBJ1-2; D might be TRBD1 (6 bases). Germline CDR1 is MGHDK and CDR2 is SYGVNS. The CDR3 consists of 13 residues. Trimming removed 6 bases at V and 4 bases at J, with 12 bases between. In DNA form, the CDR3 reads TGTGCCAGCAGAGAAGGGGGAGGCTATGGCTACACCTTC. Translated: CASREGGGYGYTF.

The rearrangement uses TRBV30 and TRBJ1-4; 7 nucleotides match TRBD1. The CDR3 is 15 residues long. J gave up 7 bases and V 0 bases, and 8 bases lay outside the gene matches. From germline, CDR1 is GTSNPN and CDR2 SVGIG (reference sequence). In nucleotides, the CDR3 is TGTGCCTGGAGTGTAAGACAGGGTGTCAGTGAAAAACTGTTTTTT. It specifies CAWSVRQGVSEKLFF.

This clone was recorded a few times. V gene TRBV9 combines with J gene TRBJ1-2, with 8 bases aligning to TRBD1. CDR1 and CDR2 (germline): SGDLS, YYNGEE. V shed 6 bases and J 3 bases; nucleotides not matched to a gene: 10. This CDR3 has 15 residues. CDR3 nucleotide sequence: TGTGCCAGCACCCCCCTCACGACAGGGGACTATGGCTACACCTTC. It specifies CASTPLTTGDYGYTF.

V is TRBV10-3 and J is TRBJ1-2; D is ambiguous. Germline CDR1 is ENHRY and CDR2 is SYGVKD. This CDR3 contains 13 residues. Trimming took 3 bases from V and 4 from J, leaving 9 bases between them. CDR3 region: CAISEEDLYGYTF. CDR3 bases: TGTGCCATCAGTGAAGAGGATCTCTATGGCTACACCTTC.

The chain combines TRBV7-2 with TRBJ1-2, with D uncertain. Germline values: CDR1 SGHTA, CDR2 FQGNSA. This CDR3 spans 14 amino acids. The V gene lost 3 bases and the J gene lost 2 bases, with 10 bases spanning the gap. Here the CDR3 DNA reads TGTGCCAGCAGCTTGAATACGGGGAACTATGGCTACACCTTC. This translates into CASSLNTGNYGYTF.

The chain links TRBV29-1 to TRBJ1-2, with D possibly being TRBD1 (5 bases). The CDR3 covers 12 residues. In germline, CDR1 is SQVTM, CDR2 ANQGSEA. Trimming removed 7 bases at V and 1 base at J, with 10 bases between. The CDR3 region is CSADTHNYGYTF. The CDR3 DNA is TGCAGCGCGGACACCCATAACTATGGCTACACCTTC.

CDR3 nucleotide sequence: TGTGCCAGCAAAAGGGAGGGGGGGGACTACAATGAGCAGTTCTTC. Translation gives CASKREGGDYNEQFF. The chain combines TRBV2 with TRBJ2-1; D possibly corresponds to TRBD2 (7 bases). This CDR3 is built from 15 residues. Looked up from germline, CDR1 is SNHLY and CDR2 is FYNNEI. V lost 7 bases and J 3 bases, leaving 16 bases between the germline ends.

The chain links TRBV7-6 to TRBJ1-4, with unresolved D. The length of the CDR3 is 16 residues. V was clipped by 4 bases and J by 5 bases, with 17 bases between them. Germline loops: CDR1 SGHVS, CDR2 FNYEAQ. The CDR3 region is CASSSRQSRSNEKLFF. The CDR3 DNA is TGTGCCAGCAGCTCCCGCCAGAGCAGATCAAATGAAAAACTGTTTTTT.

The chain recombines TRBV6-6 with TRBJ2-3; possibly TRBD2 for D (7 bases). The germline V and J ends were trimmed by 8 bases and 6 bases, with 15 bases remaining between them. The CDR3 contains 13 residues. Germline assignment: CDR1 MNHNY and CDR2 SVGAGI (reference sequence). The DNA of the CDR3 is TGTGCCAGCGTTGGGGGGGGGCGGGATACGCAGTATTTT. Amino acids: CASVGGGRDTQYF.

The genes are TRBV6-5 and TRBJ1-2; 8 bases agree with TRBD1. The CDR3 is 15 residues long. Germline-derived CDR1 and CDR2 are MNHEY and SVGAGI. V was clipped by 2 bases and J by 4 bases; unmatched bases: 6. Here the CDR3 DNA reads TGTGCCAGCAGTTACGGGGGACAGGAGAGCTATGGCTACACCTTC. It yields the protein CASSYGGQESYGYTF.

This chain uses TRBV6-1 with TRBJ1-1, with D hard to call. This CDR3 contains 13 residues. CDR1 and CDR2 (germline): MNHNS, SASEGT. V lost 8 bases and J 3 bases, leaving 13 bases between the germline ends. CDR3 protein: CASRITEDTEAFF. The CDR3 DNA is TGTGCCAGCCGGATTACAGAGGACACTGAAGCTTTCTTT.